These T cell receptor beta chains were read from a single sample in a study of blood T cell repertoires in COVID-19. TCRdb keeps only in-frame clones here, not all; method: immunoSEQ multiplex PCR. The repertoire holds about 250,000 clones, with more than 75% as singletons. Sequencing was done on a sample of peripheral blood. These receptors all stem from a woman of 80 years or more with COVID-19, enrolled during active disease. Each CDR3 is given with its conserved first and last residue. The D gene is left open where the match is weak. Only some rows state a clone size, as once, few, many or a class for expanded clones.

TGTGCCAGCAGCTACTCTGTCCCGTGGACTAGCGGGGGAGGGGATGAGCAGTTCTTC	CASSYSVPWTSGGGDEQFF	TRBD2	TRBV5-6	TRBJ2-1	.
TGTGCCAGCGGGGGCGGCAACACTGAAGCTTTCTTT	CASGGGNTEAFF	.	TRBV2	TRBJ1-1	.
TGTGCCAGCAGCTCCGTGGACATTTACCTAGGTAATGATCAGCCCCAGCATTTT	CASSSVDIYLGNDQPQHF	.	TRBV7-9	TRBJ1-5	.
TGTGCCAGCAGCCCGCAAGGACAGGGGGCAGTTGGCTACACCTTC	CASSPQGQGAVGYTF	TRBD1	TRBV7-9	TRBJ1-2	few
TGTGCCAGCAGTTTAACCCACTGGCGGGGGGGCCATGAGCAGTTCTTC	CASSLTHWRGGHEQFF	TRBD2	TRBV27	TRBJ2-1	.
TGCGCCAGCAGCCGTCGGACAGGCGTCGGAAACACTGAAGCTTTCTTT	CASSRRTGVGNTEAFF	TRBD1	TRBV5-1	TRBJ1-1	.
TGTGCCAGCAGAAGTCGGGAGGGAAATTCACCCCTCCACTTT	CASRSREGNSPLHF	.	TRBV27	TRBJ1-6	.
TGCGCCAGCTGTCTATCGGGGACAGATTATAATGAAAAACTGTTTTTT	CASCLSGTDYNEKLFF	TRBD1	TRBV5-1	TRBJ1-4	.
TGTGCCAGCAGTTTAACAGGGGGCCGAGCTTTCTTT	CASSLTGGRAFF	TRBD1	TRBV6-5	TRBJ1-1	.
TGTGCCAGCAGCGTAGACAGGATAAGGGACACCATATATTTT	CASSVDRIRDTIYF	.	TRBV7-2	TRBJ1-3	few
TGTGCCAGCAGTGAAGGCGGGGGGGCTTACAATGAGCAGTTCTTC	CASSEGGGAYNEQFF	TRBD2	TRBV2	TRBJ2-1	.
TGTGCCAGCAGGTATCGACTAGCGGGGGGTAATGAGCAGTTCTTC	CASRYRLAGGNEQFF	TRBD2	TRBV6-5	TRBJ2-1	.
TGTGCCAGTAGACAGGGGGCGCCTACTGAAGCTTTCTTT	CASRQGAPTEAFF	TRBD1	TRBV19	TRBJ1-1	.
TGTGCCAGCAGCTTGGATGGGCAGCGCACAGATACGCAGTATTTT	CASSLDGQRTDTQYF	.	TRBV5-4	TRBJ2-3	.
TGTGCCAGCAGCTTAGGGCAAAACACTGAAGCTTTCTTT	CASSLGQNTEAFF	.	TRBV11-1	TRBJ1-1	.
TGTGCCAGCAGTGAAGCTGGGAGTAATCAGCCCCAGCATTTT	CASSEAGSNQPQHF	.	TRBV6-1	TRBJ1-5	few
TGTGCCAGTAGTAACCGGGACAGGGGTGGCTACACCTTC	CASSNRDRGGYTF	TRBD1	TRBV19	TRBJ1-2	.
TGTGCCAGCAGCTTAGGTGTGCAAGCGGGGGGGGTTCGTGAGCAGTTCTTC	CASSLGVQAGGVREQFF	TRBD2	TRBV11-3	TRBJ2-1	.
TGCGCCAGCAGCCAGGCCCACCAAGAGACCCAGTACTTC	CASSQAHQETQYF	.	TRBV4-3	TRBJ2-5	.
TGTGCCATCACGAAGGGGACAGGAAACACCATATATTTT	CAITKGTGNTIYF	.	TRBV10-3	TRBJ1-3	.